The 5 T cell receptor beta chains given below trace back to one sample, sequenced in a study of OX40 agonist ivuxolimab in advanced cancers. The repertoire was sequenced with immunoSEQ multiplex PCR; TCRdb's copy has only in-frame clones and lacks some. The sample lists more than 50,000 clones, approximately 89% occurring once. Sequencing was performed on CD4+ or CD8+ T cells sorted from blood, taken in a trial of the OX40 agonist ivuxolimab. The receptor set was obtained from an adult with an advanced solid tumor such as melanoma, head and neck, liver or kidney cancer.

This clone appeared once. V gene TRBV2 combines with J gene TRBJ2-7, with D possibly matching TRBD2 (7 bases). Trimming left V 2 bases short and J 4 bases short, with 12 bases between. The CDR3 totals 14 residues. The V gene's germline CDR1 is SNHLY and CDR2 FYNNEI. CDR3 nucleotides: TGTGCCAGCAGTGAACGGGGGGCGACGTACGAGCAGTACTTC. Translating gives CASSERGATYEQYF. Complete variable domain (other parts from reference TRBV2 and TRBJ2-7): EPEVTQTPSHQVTQMGQEVILRCVPISNHLYFYWYRQILGQKVEFLVSFYNNEISEKSEIFDDQFSVERPDGSNFTLKIRSTKLEDSAMYFCASSERGATYEQYFGPGTRLTVT.

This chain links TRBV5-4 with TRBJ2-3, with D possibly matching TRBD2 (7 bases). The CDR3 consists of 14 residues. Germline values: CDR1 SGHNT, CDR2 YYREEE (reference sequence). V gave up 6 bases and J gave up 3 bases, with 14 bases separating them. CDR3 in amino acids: CASTGGGTTDTQYF. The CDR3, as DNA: TGTGCCAGCACGGGGGGAGGGACAACAGATACGCAGTATTTT.

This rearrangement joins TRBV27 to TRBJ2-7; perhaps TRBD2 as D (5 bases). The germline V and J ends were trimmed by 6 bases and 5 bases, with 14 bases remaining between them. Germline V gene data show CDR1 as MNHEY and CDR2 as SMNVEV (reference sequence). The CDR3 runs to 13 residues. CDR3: CASRPAGLNEQYF. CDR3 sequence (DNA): TGTGCCAGCAGACCGGCGGGCTTAAACGAGCAGTACTTC.

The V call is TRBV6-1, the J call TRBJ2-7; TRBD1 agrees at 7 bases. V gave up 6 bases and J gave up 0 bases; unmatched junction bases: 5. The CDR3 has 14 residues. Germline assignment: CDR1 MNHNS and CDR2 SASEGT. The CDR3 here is CASRDRLLSYEQYF. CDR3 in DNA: TGTGCCAGCAGGGACAGGCTCCTCTCCTACGAGCAGTACTTC.

CDR3 DNA sequence: TGTGCCAGCAGTACCGGGCTTCAGCATTTT. Translated: CASSTGLQHF. V gene TRBV28 combines with J gene TRBJ1-5; D gene ambiguous. The CDR3 is 10 residues long. The germline CDR1 and CDR2 sequences are MDHEN and SYDVKM. The V gene lost 5 bases and the J gene lost 13 bases, with 9 bases spanning the gap. Full variable domain (outside the CDR3, taken from reference TRBV28 and TRBJ1-5): DVKVTQSSRYLVKRTGEKVFLECVQDMDHENMFWYRQDPGLGLRLIYFSYDVKMKEKGDIPEGYSVSREKKERFSLILESASTNQTSMYLCASSTGLQHFGDGTRLSIL.